The clone carrying this T cell receptor (beta chain) showed up many times. The sample originates from a study of early T cells in non-severe SARS-CoV-2 infection. TCRdb re-called the 5' RACE reads with MiXCR, one entry per CDR3 protein. The sample yields about 63,000 distinct CDR3 sequences, around 13% seen once. The sequenced material came from whole blood. This receptor was taken from an adult who was a healthcare worker with PCR-confirmed SARS-CoV-2 infection or an uninfected control (not recorded which).

This CDR3 is CASSGSGGASREQYF. CDR3 sequence (DNA): TGTGCCAGCAGCGGGAGTGGGGGGGCGAGTCGCGAGCAGTACTTC. J is TRBJ2-7 and V is TRBV5-5, with D perhaps matching TRBD2 (7 bases). V lost 4 bases, J lost 6 bases, and 20 bases lay in between. The CDR3 has 15 residues. Germline assignment: CDR1 SGHKS and CDR2 YYEKEE (reference sequence).